One sample yielded the 20 T cell receptor beta chains listed below, sequenced in a study of radiotherapy plus CTLA-4 blockade in lung cancer. The repertoire was sequenced with immunoSEQ multiplex PCR; TCRdb's copy has only in-frame clones and lacks some. The repertoire consists of 120,000 or so clones, with 90% occurring once and the leading ten covering 5.5% to 8%. The source was peripheral blood, collected from a patient treated with radiotherapy plus ipilimumab. The receptors come from a human donor with non-small cell lung cancer that progressed on radiotherapy plus ipilimumab.

The chain couples TRBV2 to TRBJ2-1, with D hard to call. Germline V lookup: CDR1 SNHLY, CDR2 FYNNEI. This CDR3 is built from 13 residues. The V end was cut by 2 bases, the J end by 5 bases, with 7 bases between. The CDR3 DNA reads TGTGCCAGCAGTGAACAGATAAACAATGAGCAGTTCTTC. The encoded protein is CASSEQINNEQFF.

This chain connects TRBV2 to TRBJ2-5; 11 positions agree with TRBD2. The CDR3 runs to 13 residues. Germline loops: CDR1 SNHLY, CDR2 FYNNEI. Unmatched junction bases numbered 0, after V lost 4 bases and J lost 5 bases. Written as DNA, the CDR3 is TGTGCCAGCAGTGGACTAGCGGGGGAGACCCAGTACTTC. Protein product: CASSGLAGETQYF.

The chain joins TRBV10-3 to TRBJ2-1, with 15 bases fitting TRBD2. The CDR3 has 15 residues. Trimming cost V 4 bases and J 8 bases; bases outside gene matches: 3. Per germline, CDR1 ENHRY and CDR2 SYGVKD. The CDR3 region has the DNA TGTGCCATCAGTGGGGGACTAGCGGGAGGACATGAGCAGTTCTTC. This sequence encodes CAISGGLAGGHEQFF.

The chain employs TRBV5-1 and TRBJ2-7; D might be TRBD2 (6 bases). V was clipped by 4 bases and J by 2 bases, with 19 bases between them. The CDR3 sequence is 16 residues long. Germline V CDR1 and CDR2: SGHRS, YFSETQ. The CDR3 sequence: CASSPSSGTLAYEQYF. As DNA, the CDR3 is TGCGCCAGCAGCCCATCCTCCGGGACTCTGGCCTACGAGCAGTACTTC.

This clone was seen once. The chain is built from TRBV7-3 and TRBJ1-5; D ambiguous. The length of the CDR3 is 16 residues. Between the trimmed V and J ends, which lost 7 bases and 12 bases, there was a span of 28 bases. CDR1 SGHTA and CDR2 FQGTGA come from the germline V gene. The CDR3 is CASTPAPGPGLKNQHF. CDR3 nucleotides: TGTGCCAGCACCCCGGCCCCCGGGCCGGGGTTGAAAAACCAGCATTTT.

The rearrangement links TRBV25-1 to TRBJ2-7, with D possibly being TRBD1 (5 bases). V was pared by 6 bases and J by 0 bases, with 9 bases between. This CDR3 is 13 amino acids long. The germline V gene has CDR1 MGHDK and CDR2 SYGVNS. CDR3 region: CASRQDSSYEQYF. CDR3 nucleotide sequence: TGTGCCAGCAGACAGGATAGCTCCTACGAGCAGTACTTC.

The chain carries TRBV6-5 and TRBJ1-1; D uncertain. Trimming pared 5 bases from V and 7 bases from J, leaving 5 bases between. The CDR3 sequence is 10 residues long. Germline assignment: CDR1 MNHEY and CDR2 SVGAGI. The CDR3 sequence: CASSHLEAFF. The CDR3 DNA follows: TGTGCCAGCAGTCACCTTGAAGCTTTCTTT.

The CDR3 sequence is CASSSKRDSPVGPQYF. The CDR3, as DNA: TGTGCCAGCAGCTCAAAGAGGGACTCTCCGGTCGGACCGCAGTACTTC. This chain uses TRBV7-2 with TRBJ2-7, with D maybe TRBD2 (6 bases). V lost 4 bases to trimming and J lost 9 bases, with 25 bases between them. Looked up from germline, CDR1 is SGHTA and CDR2 is FQGNSA. The CDR3 is 16 amino acids.

The CDR3 DNA reads TGTGCCAGCTCACCACGGAACCAAGAGACCCAGTACTTC. It encodes CASSPRNQETQYF. This chain links TRBV18 with TRBJ2-5; D is ambiguous. Germline V gene data show CDR1 as KGHSH and CDR2 as LQKENI. This CDR3 has 13 amino acids. Between the trimmed V and J ends, which lost 1 base and 0 bases, there was a span of 3 bases.

This sequence joins TRBV15 and TRBJ2-3, with D unclear. The CDR3 contains 15 residues. Germline assignment: CDR1 LNHNV and CDR2 YYDKDF (reference sequence). The V end lost 1 base, the J end lost 3 bases, and 11 bases lay between the germline ends. Written as DNA, the CDR3 is TGTGCCACCAGCAGAGCAGGCATTAGTACAGATACGCAGTATTTT. It encodes CATSRAGISTDTQYF. Full variable domain (outside the CDR3, taken from reference TRBV15 and TRBJ2-3): DAMVIQNPRYQVTQFGKPVTLSCSQTLNHNVMYWYQQKSSQAPKLLFHYYDKDFNNEADTPDNFQSRRPNTSFCFLDIRSPGLGDTAMYLCATSRAGISTDTQYFGPGTRLTVL.

The chain couples TRBV2 to TRBJ2-3, with 11 bases that match TRBD2. This CDR3 contains 17 residues. Trimming at V came to 6 bases and at J to 1 base, leaving 9 bases not matched to a gene. Per germline, CDR1 SNHLY and CDR2 FYNNEI. The CDR3 loop reads CASRRTTSGIGTDTQYF. In DNA form, the CDR3 reads TGTGCCAGCAGGCGTACGACTAGCGGGATCGGCACAGATACGCAGTATTTT. Complete variable domain (other parts from reference TRBV2 and TRBJ2-3): EPEVTQTPSHQVTQMGQEVILRCVPISNHLYFYWYRQILGQKVEFLVSFYNNEISEKSEIFDDQFSVERPDGSNFTLKIRSTKLEDSAMYFCASRRTTSGIGTDTQYFGPGTRLTVL.

V gene TRBV11-3 combines with J gene TRBJ2-1; TRBD1 matches at 8 bases. The V and J ends lost 5 bases and 12 bases, in that order; junction bases with no gene match: 15. Germline-derived CDR1 and CDR2 are SGHNT and YENEEA. The CDR3 totals 15 residues. DNA for the CDR3: TGTGCCAGCAGCCCTGGACAGGGCTCAACCTTGGGGCAGTTCTTC. It yields the protein CASSPGQGSTLGQFF.

The genes are TRBV2 and TRBJ2-1; TRBD2 agrees at 11 bases. Trimming removed 6 bases from V and 8 bases from J; junction bases left unmatched: 9. Germline V gives CDR1 SNHLY, CDR2 FYNNEI. The CDR3 has 15 amino acids. DNA for the CDR3: TGTGCCAGCAGCCTACTAGCGGGAGTAGACCATGAGCAGTTCTTC. Residues: CASSLLAGVDHEQFF.

The chain has TRBV7-6 and TRBJ2-5; D is perhaps TRBD1 (5 bases). The ends were cut back, 3 bases at V and 1 base at J, with 12 bases in the middle. Per the germline V gene, CDR1 is SGHVS and CDR2 is FNYEAQ. The CDR3 runs 15 residues. The CDR3 sequence is CASSLDRGFQETQYF. CDR3 sequence (DNA): TGTGCCAGCAGCTTGGATAGGGGTTTCCAAGAGACCCAGTACTTC. Full variable domain (outside the CDR3, taken from reference TRBV7-6 and TRBJ2-5): GAGVSQSPRYKVTKRGQDVALRCDPISGHVSLYWYRQALGQGPEFLTYFNYEAQQDKSGLPNDRFSAERPEGSISTLTIQRTEQRDSAMYRCASSLDRGFQETQYFGPGTRLLVL.

This sequence joins TRBV2 and TRBJ2-7, with 7 bases fitting TRBD2. Germline lookup yields CDR1 SNHLY and CDR2 FYNNEI. V lost 7 bases to trimming and J lost 5 bases; unmatched junction nucleotides: 14. This CDR3 comprises 15 residues. The CDR3 region has the DNA TGTGCCAGCAACCGCGAGTTAGCGGGTGGTAACGAGCAGTACTTC. Translated, it gives CASNRELAGGNEQYF.

The V and J genes are TRBV9 and TRBJ2-1; 10 bases are shared with TRBD2. The CDR3 length is 17 residues. The V segment lost 0 bases and the J segment 7 bases; nucleotides outside the gene matches: 10. The V gene's germline CDR1 is SGDLS and CDR2 YYNGEE. The CDR3 loop is CASSVVPSGSRINEQFF. Written as DNA, the CDR3 is TGTGCCAGCAGCGTAGTACCTAGCGGGAGCCGAATTAATGAGCAGTTCTTC.

The chain links TRBV6-1 to TRBJ2-7, with 8 bases aligning to TRBD2. Germline V lookup: CDR1 MNHNS, CDR2 SASEGT. Losses at the gene ends were 3 bases for V and 3 bases for J; bases not matched to a gene: 4. CDR3 length equals 14 residues. The CDR3 bases are TGTGCCAGCAGTGAGTGGGGGACTAGCTACGAGCAGTACTTC. Translated: CASSEWGTSYEQYF.

V usage is TRBV4-1 and J usage is TRBJ2-7; 9 bases match TRBD2. The germline V gene has CDR1 MGHRA and CDR2 YSYEKL. The CDR3 spans 15 residues. V was pared by 1 base and J by 2 bases, with 3 bases of the junction left unmatched. The CDR3, as DNA: TGCGCCAGCAGCCAAGTGACTAGCGGTCCCTACGAGCAGTACTTC. This encodes CASSQVTSGPYEQYF.

The V gene is TRBV30, the J gene TRBJ2-1; TRBD1 or TRBD2 may be the D gene (5 bases each). The germline V gene encodes CDR1 GTSNPN and CDR2 SVGIG (reference sequence). The germline V and J ends were trimmed by 2 bases and 10 bases, with 12 bases remaining between them. The CDR3 runs to 12 residues. CDR3 amino acids: CAWSPPWGEQFF. In DNA, the CDR3 is TGTGCCTGGAGTCCTCCTTGGGGGGAGCAGTTCTTC.

The chain employs TRBV6-1 and TRBJ1-4; a possible D gene is TRBD1 (6 bases). Germline CDR1 is MNHNS and CDR2 is SASEGT. Trimming shortened V by 8 bases and J by 5 bases, and 12 bases separated the two germline ends. This CDR3 comprises 13 residues. The CDR3 sequence is CASSDRPNEKLFF. The CDR3 DNA follows: TGTGCCAGCTCGGACAGACCGAATGAAAAACTGTTTTTT.